The clone carrying this T cell receptor (beta chain) occurred many times. What it binds is not known. These data originate in a study of OX40 agonist ivuxolimab in advanced cancers. Overall study findings and caveats: Mean expanded clone counts were higher in CD8+ than CD4+ T cells.

V was pared by 4 bases and J by 2 bases, with 7 bases of the junction left unmatched. CDR3 length: 15 amino acids. Germline lookup yields CDR1 KGHSH and CDR2 LQKENI. Assay used: immunoSEQ multiplex PCR; TCRdb lists only in-frame clones, some missing. The data show about 80,000 clones, around 85% seen once. The V call is TRBV18, the J call TRBJ2-7, with 8 bases lining up with TRBD1. The sample in question was CD4+ or CD8+ T cells sorted from blood, obtained in a trial of the OX40 agonist ivuxolimab. The receptor's source is an adult with an advanced solid tumor such as melanoma, head and neck, liver or kidney cancer. CDR3: CASSQTDRGPYEQYF. CDR3 bases: TGTGCCAGCTCACAAACAGACAGGGGCCCCTACGAGCAGTACTTC.